Presented here are 12 T cell receptor beta chains from one specimen sequenced in a study of OX40 agonist ivuxolimab in advanced cancers. The method was immunoSEQ multiplex PCR; TCRdb's version includes in-frame clones alone and lacks a portion of them. Of about 72,000 clones listed, around 89% are singletons. This sample comprised CD4+ or CD8+ T cells sorted from blood, obtained in a trial of the OX40 agonist ivuxolimab. These receptors were collected from an adult with an advanced solid tumor such as melanoma, head and neck, liver or kidney cancer.

The chain joins TRBV5-1 to TRBJ1-3; no clear D gene. Trimming removed 1 base from V and 0 bases from J, with 11 bases in between. The CDR3 runs to 16 residues. Per germline, CDR1 SGHRS and CDR2 YFSETQ. In DNA, the CDR3 is TGCGCCAGCAGCTTGAGCTACACCAGCTCTGGAAACACCATATATTTT. It is translated as CASSLSYTSSGNTIYF.

A few counts support this clone. J is TRBJ2-6 and V is TRBV7-3; no clear D. The CDR3 loop spans 18 amino acids. V gave up 1 base and J gave up 6 bases, with 19 bases separating them. From germline, CDR1 is SGHTA and CDR2 FQGTGA. The CDR3 region is CASSLNWQSNGSANVLTF. The CDR3 DNA is TGTGCCAGCAGCTTAAATTGGCAGTCGAATGGGTCGGCCAACGTCCTGACTTTC.

This chain connects TRBV6-5 to TRBJ2-3; 8 bases agree with TRBD2. Trimming at V came to 7 bases and at J to 0 bases, leaving 3 bases not matched to a gene. Per the germline V gene, CDR1 is MNHEY and CDR2 is SVGAGI. CDR3 length: 14 amino acids. The CDR3 DNA is TGTGCCAGCACTTCTAGCGGGAGCACAGATACGCAGTATTTT. Translation: CASTSSGSTDTQYF.

The chain uses TRBV29-1 and TRBJ2-2, with D unresolved. V lost 3 bases and J lost 6, with 5 bases in between. Germline CDR1 SQVTM, CDR2 ANQGSEA. There are 11 residues in the CDR3. As DNA, the CDR3 is TGCAGCGTTGACGAGGCCGGGGAGCTGTTTTTT. Amino acid sequence: CSVDEAGELFF.

The CDR3 loop is CASSEKGPYEKLFF. Here the CDR3 DNA reads TGTGCCAGCAGTGAAAAGGGTCCGTATGAAAAACTGTTTTTT. The chain combines TRBV2 with TRBJ1-4; D gene unclear. This CDR3 comprises 14 residues. Germline CDR1 is SNHLY and CDR2 is FYNNEI. V was pared by 2 bases and J by 6 bases, with 10 bases between.

The chain has TRBV7-9 and TRBJ2-3; 15 positions match TRBD2. Germline V gene sequence: CDR1 SEHNR, CDR2 FQNEAQ (reference sequence). The CDR3 spans 18 residues. With V trimmed by 5 bases and J by 3 bases, 9 bases remained unmatched. The CDR3 region is CASSHAGLAGGGTDTQYF. The DNA for the CDR3 is TGTGCCAGCAGCCATGCGGGACTAGCGGGAGGCGGTACAGATACGCAGTATTTT.

The chain is built from TRBV18 and TRBJ1-3, with D tentatively TRBD1 (5 bases). CDR3 length: 17 residues. Germline V lookup: CDR1 KGHSH, CDR2 LQKENI. V was pared by 2 bases and J by 0 bases, with 14 bases between. The CDR3 bases are TGTGCCAGCTCACCATACGAGGGACGGAGCTCTGGAAACACCATATATTTT. Its protein is CASSPYEGRSSGNTIYF.

V usage is TRBV5-1 and J usage is TRBJ2-3; 7 nucleotides agree with TRBD2. The V gene end was trimmed by 4 bases and the J gene end by 5 bases; junction bases not matched to a gene: 10. The germline V gene has CDR1 SGHRS and CDR2 YFSETQ. The CDR3 sequence is 15 residues long. CDR3 amino acids: CASSPGGREVDTQYF. DNA of the CDR3: TGCGCCAGCAGCCCCGGGGGTCGGGAGGTAGATACGCAGTATTTT.

The chain is built from TRBV10-3 and TRBJ2-1; 12 bases map to TRBD2. The CDR3 loop spans 15 amino acids. Trimming removed 6 bases from V and 6 bases from J; junction bases left unmatched: 6. CDR1 and CDR2 (germline): ENHRY, SYGVKD. The CDR3 protein is CAISLAGGPANEQFF. The CDR3 region has the DNA TGTGCCATCAGCCTAGCGGGAGGGCCCGCCAATGAGCAGTTCTTC.

The chain is built from TRBV28 and TRBJ1-4; no clear D. CDR3 length equals 12 residues. V was cut by 5 bases and J by 8 bases, with 9 bases left in between. Germline CDR1 and CDR2: MDHEN and SYDVKM. CDR3 amino acids: CASSPKREKLFF. In DNA form, the CDR3 reads TGTGCCAGCAGTCCGAAAAGGGAAAAACTGTTTTTT. Variable domain in full (rest from reference TRBV28 and TRBJ1-4): DVKVTQSSRYLVKRTGEKVFLECVQDMDHENMFWYRQDPGLGLRLIYFSYDVKMKEKGDIPEGYSVSREKKERFSLILESASTNQTSMYLCASSPKREKLFFGSGTQLSVL.

This clone was seen just once. CDR3 region: CASSLEWGADTQYF. CDR3 in DNA: TGTGCCAGCAGCTTGGAGTGGGGGGCAGATACGCAGTATTTT. The chain has TRBV5-5 and TRBJ2-3; D might be TRBD2 (6 bases). The CDR3 consists of 14 residues. CDR1 and CDR2 from the germline V gene are SGHKS and YYEKEE (reference sequence). Trimming removed 0 bases from V and 4 bases from J, with 9 bases in between.

This clone was seen a single time. The V call is TRBV7-9, the J call TRBJ1-5, with D maybe TRBD1 (6 bases). Germline-derived CDR1 and CDR2 are SEHNR and FQNEAQ (reference sequence). This CDR3 spans 16 amino acids. V was clipped by 0 bases and J by 0 bases, with 9 bases between them. CDR3 in DNA: TGTGCCAGCAGCTTAGCGGGGGCCGGTAGCAATCAGCCCCAGCATTTT. Translated: CASSLAGAGSNQPQHF.